The clone carrying this T cell receptor (beta chain) was counted between two and nine times. Its target is unknown. This CDR3 contains 14 residues. After removal of 3 bases from V and 5 bases from J, the junction contained 6 bases not matched to a gene. Germline V gene data show CDR1 as SGHTA and CDR2 as FQGNSA. TCRdb keeps only in-frame clones here, not all; method: immunoSEQ multiplex PCR. The sample records about 150,000 clones, 87% being singletons. This sample was included in a study of T cell responses to AZD1222 COVID-19 vaccine. Study observations and caveats: Clonal diversity may have been underestimated in mostly white British donors. Seropositivity was recorded at baseline in only a handful of AZD1222 recipients.

This clonotype was obtained from an adult in good health. Sequencing used peripheral blood, obtained on day 0 of AZD1222 vaccination. The chain joins TRBV7-2 to TRBJ2-7; 8 bases align to TRBD1. In DNA form, the CDR3 reads TGTGCCAGCAGCTTCTGGACAGGGAAGAACGAGCAGTACTTC. Encoded protein: CASSFWTGKNEQYF.